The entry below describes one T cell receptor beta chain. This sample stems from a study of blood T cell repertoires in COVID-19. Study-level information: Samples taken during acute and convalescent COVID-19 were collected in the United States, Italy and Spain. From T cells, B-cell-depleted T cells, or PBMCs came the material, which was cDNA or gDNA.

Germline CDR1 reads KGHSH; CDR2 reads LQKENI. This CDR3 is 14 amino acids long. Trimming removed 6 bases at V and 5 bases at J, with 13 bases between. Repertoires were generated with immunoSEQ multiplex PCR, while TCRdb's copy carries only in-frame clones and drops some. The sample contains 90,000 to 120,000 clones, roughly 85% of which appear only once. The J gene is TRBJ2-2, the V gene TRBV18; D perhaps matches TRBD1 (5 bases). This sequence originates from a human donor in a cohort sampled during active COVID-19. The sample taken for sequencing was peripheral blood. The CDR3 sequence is CASSKDSVTGELFF. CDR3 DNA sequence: TGTGCCAGCTCGAAAGACAGCGTGACCGGGGAGCTGTTTTTT.